The 9 T cell receptor beta chains reported below all come from one sample, sequenced in a study of T cells in localized non-small cell lung cancer. The method was immunoSEQ multiplex PCR; TCRdb's version includes in-frame clones alone and lacks a portion of them. The table records some 3,200 clones, 39% of them present only once. The starting material was normal lung tissue next to the tumor, obtained before any cancer treatment. The receptors derive from a woman aged 35-75 years with stage I lung adenocarcinoma.

This chain links TRBV28 with TRBJ2-5; 11 bases fit TRBD2. The germline V gene has CDR1 MDHEN and CDR2 SYDVKM. The CDR3 consists of 14 residues. V gave up 7 bases and J gave up 5 bases; unmatched junction bases: 6. The CDR3 is CASITSGSLETQYF. CDR3 sequence (DNA): TGTGCCAGCATCACTAGCGGGAGCTTGGAGACCCAGTACTTC.

CDR3 in amino acids: CASSPRLAGETQYF. The CDR3 nucleotides are TGTGCCAGTAGTCCGAGATTAGCGGGAGAGACGCAGTATTTT. The chain carries TRBV19 and TRBJ2-3, with 9 nucleotides matching TRBD2. This CDR3 region has 14 residues. CDR1 LNHDA and CDR2 SQIVND come from the germline V gene (reference sequence). Unmatched junction bases numbered 9, after V lost 5 bases and J lost 9 bases.

The V and J genes are TRBV28 and TRBJ2-2; D is unclear. The CDR3 totals 13 residues. Germline V gene data show CDR1 as MDHEN and CDR2 as SYDVKM. The V end was cut by 7 bases, the J end by 5 bases, with 11 bases between. CDR3 sequence (DNA): TGTGCCAGCAAGATCAGTGGAACCGGGGAGCTGTTTTTT. It translates to CASKISGTGELFF.

This clone was counted a few times. The rearrangement uses TRBV6-8 and TRBJ2-1; possibly TRBD1 or TRBD2 for D (5 bases each). This CDR3 is built from 13 residues. The V gene lost 6 bases and the J gene lost 5 bases, with 11 bases spanning the gap. In germline, CDR1 is MNHGY, CDR2 SAAAGT. CDR3 DNA: TGTGCCAGCAGCCGCTTGGGGGACAATGAGCAGTTCTTC. Protein: CASSRLGDNEQFF.

This clone has more than one count but fewer than ten. The chain couples TRBV6-8 to TRBJ1-1, with 10 bases identical to TRBD1. The CDR3 contains 15 residues. V gave up 10 bases and J gave up 5 bases; unmatched junction bases: 13. Germline loops: CDR1 MNHGY, CDR2 SAAAGT. The CDR3 sequence is CAIRTTDRGRTEAFF. DNA for the CDR3: TGTGCCATCAGGACGACAGACAGGGGGCGAACTGAAGCTTTCTTT.

The gene calls are TRBV18 and TRBJ1-4; TRBD1 matches at 7 bases. Germline trimming cut 4 bases from V and 5 bases from J; bases unmatched to any gene: 4. Per germline, CDR1 KGHSH and CDR2 LQKENI. The CDR3 contains 14 residues. The CDR3 DNA reads TGTGCCAGCTCACGGGGACAGCTAAATGAAAAACTGTTTTTT. Protein sequence: CASSRGQLNEKLFF.

V is TRBV9 and J is TRBJ2-1; D unresolved. CDR3 size: 12 residues. Germline CDR1 is SGDLS and CDR2 is YYNGEE. Between the trimmed V and J ends, which lost 5 bases and 4 bases, there was a span of 7 bases. In DNA form, the CDR3 reads TGTGCCAGCAGGGAGCAGTACAATGAGCAGTTCTTC. Encoded protein: CASREQYNEQFF. Full variable domain (missing parts from reference TRBV9 and TRBJ2-1): DSGVTQTPKHLITATGQRVTLRCSPRSGDLSVYWYQQSLDQGLQFLIQYYNGEERAKGNILERFSAQQFPDLHSELNLSSLELGDSALYFCASREQYNEQFFGPGTRLTVL.

This clone has more than one count but fewer than ten. This chain joins TRBV28 and TRBJ1-1; D unresolved. V lost 4 bases and J 2 bases, leaving 5 bases between the germline ends. The CDR3 runs 12 residues. The germline CDR1 and CDR2 sequences are MDHEN and SYDVKM. The CDR3 loop reads CASSSGNTEAFF. DNA for the CDR3: TGTGCCAGCAGTTCAGGTAACACTGAAGCTTTCTTT. Variable domain in full (rest from reference TRBV28 and TRBJ1-1): DVKVTQSSRYLVKRTGEKVFLECVQDMDHENMFWYRQDPGLGLRLIYFSYDVKMKEKGDIPEGYSVSREKKERFSLILESASTNQTSMYLCASSSGNTEAFFGQGTRLTVV.

This clone turned up a few times. This rearrangement joins TRBV30 to TRBJ2-3, with unresolved D. CDR1 and CDR2 (germline): GTSNPN, SVGIG (reference sequence). V was shortened by 3 bases and J by 1 base, with 11 bases between the two germline ends. This CDR3 spans 14 amino acids. CDR3 DNA sequence: TGTGCCTGGAGCAGATACGGGCGCACAGATACGCAGTATTTT. As protein: CAWSRYGRTDTQYF.